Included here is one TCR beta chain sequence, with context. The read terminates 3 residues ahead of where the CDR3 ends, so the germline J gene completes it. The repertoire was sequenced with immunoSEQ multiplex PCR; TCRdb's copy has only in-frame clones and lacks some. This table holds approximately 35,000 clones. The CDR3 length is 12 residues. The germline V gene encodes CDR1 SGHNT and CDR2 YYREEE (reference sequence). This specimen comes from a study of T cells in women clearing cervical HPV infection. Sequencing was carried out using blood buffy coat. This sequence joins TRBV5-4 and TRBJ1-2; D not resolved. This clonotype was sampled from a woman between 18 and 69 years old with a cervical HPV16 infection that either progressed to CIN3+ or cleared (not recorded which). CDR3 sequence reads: CASRGPAGGYTF. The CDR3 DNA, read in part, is TGTGCCAGCAGGGGCCCCGCTGGGGGC.